These 11 T cell receptor beta chains were all obtained from the same sample, sequenced in a study of blood T cell repertoires in COVID-19. Here immunoSEQ multiplex PCR was the method, and the copy in TCRdb shows in-frame clones only, minus some. The sample carries roughly 200,000 clones, about 83% recorded once. Sequencing was performed on peripheral blood. The source is a woman aged 30 to 39 with COVID-19, enrolled during active disease.

J is TRBJ1-1 and V is TRBV27; 7 bases agree with TRBD1. Germline assignment: CDR1 MNHEY and CDR2 SMNVEV (reference sequence). The CDR3 totals 16 residues. The V and J ends lost 6 bases and 10 bases, in that order; junction bases with no gene match: 20. Written as DNA, the CDR3 is TGTGCCAGCAGCCTAACCGCCGGGCAGGGGGAGCGAGGAGCTTTCTTT. It codes for CASSLTAGQGERGAFF.

This clone was picked up one time. The CDR3 loop is CASSELSRTRSYEQYF. The CDR3 bases are TGTGCCAGCAGCGAGCTATCCCGGACTCGATCCTACGAGCAGTACTTC. The chain is built from TRBV27 and TRBJ2-7, with TRBD2 as a possible D gene (5 bases). The CDR3 is made up of 16 amino acids. From germline, CDR1 is MNHEY and CDR2 SMNVEV (reference sequence). Trimming cost V 6 bases and J 1 base, with 19 bases left between them.

The V gene is TRBV4-2, the J gene TRBJ1-3; tentative D call: TRBD1 (6 bases). This CDR3 is built from 15 residues. V lost 3 bases and J 4 bases, leaving 13 bases between the germline ends. The germline V gene encodes CDR1 LGHNA and CDR2 YNFKEQ. CDR3 loop: CASSQMTGQGNTIYF. CDR3 DNA: TGTGCCAGCAGCCAGATGACAGGCCAGGGAAACACCATATATTTT.

This chain uses TRBV9 with TRBJ2-3; D ambiguous. The CDR3 is 14 residues long. The V end lost 0 bases, the J end lost 4 bases, and 9 bases lay between the germline ends. Germline CDR1 is SGDLS and CDR2 is YYNGEE. The DNA for the CDR3 is TGTGCCAGCAGCGTAGGGCAGGTCCCAGATACGCAGTATTTT. This sequence encodes CASSVGQVPDTQYF.

This chain connects TRBV5-1 to TRBJ1-2, with D hard to call. Germline V CDR1 and CDR2: SGHRS, YFSETQ. V was shortened by 2 bases and J by 8 bases, with 16 bases between the two germline ends. There are 14 residues in the CDR3. The CDR3 protein is CASSFEGTEDGYTF. Here the CDR3 DNA reads TGCGCCAGCAGCTTCGAGGGTACGGAGGACGGCTACACCTTC.

The chain joins TRBV6-1 to TRBJ2-5, with a tentative D call TRBD1 (6 bases). V was cut by 3 bases and J by 2 bases, with 10 bases left in between. The germline V gene has CDR1 MNHNS and CDR2 SASEGT. The CDR3 runs 14 residues. As DNA, the CDR3 is TGTGCCAGCAGTGAGGCAGGGGATCAAGAGACCCAGTACTTC. Translating gives CASSEAGDQETQYF.

This chain links TRBV5-1 with TRBJ2-7; D remains ambiguous. Trimming removed 1 base at V and 4 bases at J, with 15 bases between. The CDR3 has 15 amino acids. Germline CDR1 SGHRS, CDR2 YFSETQ. The CDR3 is CASSLFPGLSYEQYF. DNA of the CDR3: TGCGCCAGCAGCTTGTTTCCGGGTTTATCGTACGAGCAGTACTTC.

This chain links TRBV6-5 with TRBJ2-1; possibly TRBD1 for D (6 bases). This CDR3 spans 13 amino acids. Germline V gene lookup returns CDR1 MNHEY and CDR2 SVGAGI. V was clipped by 2 bases and J by 5 bases, with 7 bases between them. Here the CDR3 DNA reads TGTGCCAGCAGTTACGGACAGCACAATGAGCAGTTCTTC. Translating gives CASSYGQHNEQFF.

The chain joins TRBV9 to TRBJ2-3; 14 bases match TRBD2. Germline values: CDR1 SGDLS, CDR2 YYNGEE. This CDR3 spans 16 amino acids. The V segment lost 3 bases and the J segment 6 bases; nucleotides outside the gene matches: 6. CDR3 sequence: CASSATSGRAADTQYF. The CDR3, as DNA: TGTGCCAGCAGCGCGACTAGCGGGAGGGCCGCGGATACGCAGTATTTT.

This clone has just one count. The chain links TRBV11-3 to TRBJ2-1; TRBD1 matches at 9 bases. The CDR3 extends over 16 amino acids. Trimming removed 5 bases from V and 6 bases from J; junction bases left unmatched: 11. Germline V gene sequence: CDR1 SGHNT, CDR2 YENEEA. CDR3 coding DNA: TGTGCCAGCAGCGCTTTGACAGGGGGTCCCGGCAATGAGCAGTTCTTC. This sequence encodes CASSALTGGPGNEQFF.

The chain employs TRBV2 and TRBJ2-7; tentatively, D is TRBD2 (6 bases). V was pared by 7 bases and J by 0 bases, with 10 bases between. The CDR3 extends over 13 amino acids. Germline V CDR1 and CDR2: SNHLY, FYNNEI. The CDR3 region is CASNSGTSYEQYF. The CDR3 DNA reads as TGTGCCAGCAATAGCGGAACCTCCTACGAGCAGTACTTC. Full variable domain (missing parts from reference TRBV2 and TRBJ2-7): EPEVTQTPSHQVTQMGQEVILRCVPISNHLYFYWYRQILGQKVEFLVSFYNNEISEKSEIFDDQFSVERPDGSNFTLKIRSTKLEDSAMYFCASNSGTSYEQYFGPGTRLTVT.